The 24 T cell receptor beta chains below were found in one sample sequenced in a study of memory CD4+ T cells and cytomegalovirus serostatus. Single viable CD3+CD4+CD8-CD45RO+ cells were sorted as the memory CD4+ T cells. The table came from immunoSEQ multiplex PCR; TCRdb's copy has only in-frame clones and leaves some out. Found here are tens of thousands of clones, around three quarters of them singletons; the top ten hold 1%. The sequencing sample was made of memory CD4+ T cells from blood. The receptors come from an adult in good health and CMV-seronegative.

This clone is a singleton in its sample. The CDR3: CASSLYSGTNTEAFF. CDR3 in DNA: TGTGCCAGCAGCTTATATTCCGGGACAAACACTGAAGCTTTCTTT. This sequence joins TRBV7-9 and TRBJ1-1; D might be TRBD1 (6 bases). Germline V gives CDR1 SEHNR, CDR2 FQNEAQ (reference sequence). The CDR3 is 15 residues long. Trimming cost V 2 bases and J 2 bases, with 12 bases left between them. Filled out from reference TRBV7-9 and TRBJ1-1, the complete variable domain reads DTGVSQNPRHKITKRGQNVTFRCDPISEHNRLYWYRQTLGQGPEFLTYFQNEAQLEKSRLLSDRFSAERPKGSFSTLEIQRTEQGDSAMYLCASSLYSGTNTEAFFGQGTRLTVV.

The J gene is TRBJ2-1, the V gene TRBV7-2, with TRBD1 matching 9 bases. Trimming removed 5 bases from V and 9 bases from J; junction bases left unmatched: 8. The CDR3 loop spans 14 amino acids. Germline CDR1 SGHTA, CDR2 FQGNSA. The CDR3 protein is CASSKRTGETEQFF. The CDR3 DNA is TGTGCCAGCAGCAAGAGGACAGGGGAGACTGAGCAGTTCTTC.

This sequence joins TRBV4-1 and TRBJ2-3; TRBD1 matches 11 bases. The CDR3 is 15 amino acids. V lost 5 bases and J lost 5; bases outside the gene matches: 6. Looked up from germline, CDR1 is MGHRA and CDR2 is YSYEKL. CDR3 sequence: CASSETGQGVDTQYF. DNA for the CDR3: TGCGCCAGCAGCGAAACGGGACAGGGGGTAGATACGCAGTATTTT.

The V and J genes are TRBV4-3 and TRBJ2-1; D is undetermined. This CDR3 is 15 amino acids long. CDR1 and CDR2 from the germline V gene are LGHNA and YSLEER. V was cut by 0 bases and J by 1 base, with 7 bases left in between. The CDR3 spells CASSQDLASYNEQFF. CDR3 bases: TGCGCCAGCAGCCAAGATTTGGCTTCCTACAATGAGCAGTTCTTC.

The chain links TRBV7-9 to TRBJ1-4, with 8 bases matching TRBD1. After removal of 1 base from V and 6 bases from J, the junction contained 7 bases not matched to a gene. This CDR3 has 16 amino acids. Per the germline V gene, CDR1 is SEHNR and CDR2 is FQNEAQ (reference sequence). The CDR3 region has the DNA TGTGCCAGCAGCTTAGGATTCAGGGGGCTTGATGAAAAACTGTTTTTT. Its translation is CASSLGFRGLDEKLFF.

This clone was seen only a few times. The rearrangement uses TRBV2 and TRBJ1-2; D gene unclear. This CDR3 comprises 17 residues. Germline lookup yields CDR1 SNHLY and CDR2 FYNNEI. Trimming pared 5 bases from V and 0 bases from J, leaving 19 bases between. CDR3 coding DNA: TGTGCCAGCAGTCCAACAAGGGATCCCCCCACTAACTATGGCTACACCTTC. Its protein is CASSPTRDPPTNYGYTF.

This clone appeared a few times. The chain has TRBV11-3 and TRBJ2-2, with D maybe TRBD1 (6 bases). Germline V gene data show CDR1 as SGHNT and CDR2 as YENEEA. CDR3 size: 14 residues. V gave up 3 bases and J gave up 4 bases, with 9 bases separating them. The CDR3 reads CASSLDSLTGELFF. The CDR3 region has the DNA TGTGCCAGCAGCTTGGACAGCCTCACCGGGGAGCTGTTTTTT.

The chain is built from TRBV30 and TRBJ1-5; D is unresolved. The CDR3 is made up of 15 amino acids. With 3 bases removed from V and 0 bases from J, the gap between germline ends came to 12 bases. The germline V gene has CDR1 GTSNPN and CDR2 SVGIG (reference sequence). CDR3 nucleotides: TGTGCCTGGAGAAGACCGGACGTTAGCAATCAGCCCCAGCATTTT. Encoded protein: CAWRRPDVSNQPQHF.

The chain is built from TRBV12-5 and TRBJ1-4; D unresolved. Trimming left V 6 bases short and J 3 bases short, with 17 bases between. Germline-derived CDR1 and CDR2 are LGHNT and FRNRAP. The CDR3 runs to 16 residues. This CDR3 is CASGHGASAANEKLFF. The CDR3 DNA follows: TGTGCTAGTGGCCACGGAGCGTCCGCGGCTAATGAAAAACTGTTTTTT.

V usage is TRBV29-1 and J usage is TRBJ1-3; possible D gene TRBD1, 5 bases. The length of the CDR3 is 13 residues. V lost 6 bases, J lost 2 bases, and 11 bases lay in between. Germline CDR1 and CDR2: SQVTM and ANQGSEA. The DNA of the CDR3 is TGCAGCGTAGCCCGGGACGCTGGAAACACCATATATTTT. It translates to CSVARDAGNTIYF.

The chain employs TRBV2 and TRBJ1-5; D ambiguous. The CDR3 runs to 13 residues. Trimming removed 3 bases at V and 4 bases at J, with 7 bases between. Germline CDR1 reads SNHLY; CDR2 reads FYNNEI. The CDR3 region has the DNA TGTGCCAGCAGTGATTCAGTGAATCAGCCCCAGCATTTT. Its translation is CASSDSVNQPQHF.

The chain uses TRBV10-3 and TRBJ2-3; D not resolved. The germline V and J ends were trimmed by 6 bases and 1 base, with 23 bases remaining between them. Per the germline V gene, CDR1 is ENHRY and CDR2 is SYGVKD. The CDR3 runs 18 residues. CDR3 sequence: CAISQEGPPHYGTDTQYF. The DNA of the CDR3 is TGTGCCATCAGCCAAGAAGGACCCCCGCACTACGGCACAGATACGCAGTATTTT.

The CDR3 DNA is TGTGCCAGCAGTTACCCCGTGACTAGCGGCTACGAGCAGTACTTC. Translating it yields CASSYPVTSGYEQYF. The gene calls are TRBV6-6 and TRBJ2-7, with 9 bases aligning to TRBD2. The CDR3 is made up of 15 amino acids. V lost 2 bases and J lost 3; bases outside the gene matches: 5. Per germline, CDR1 MNHNY and CDR2 SVGAGI (reference sequence).

V gene TRBV18 combines with J gene TRBJ2-2, with TRBD2 identical over 14 bases. Germline V gene lookup returns CDR1 KGHSH and CDR2 LQKENI. Losses at the gene ends were 0 bases for V and 4 bases for J; bases not matched to a gene: 4. The CDR3 spans 18 residues. Here the CDR3 DNA reads TGTGCCAGCTCACCACCGGGACTAGCGGGAGTTGGCACCGGGGAGCTGTTTTTT. Protein sequence: CASSPPGLAGVGTGELFF.

This chain uses TRBV6-6 with TRBJ1-3; D is uncertain. V was cut by 5 bases and J by 4 bases, with 3 bases left in between. Germline CDR1 MNHNY, CDR2 SVGAGI (reference sequence). The CDR3 has 11 residues. DNA of the CDR3: TGTGCCAGCAGTGGAGGAAACACCATATATTTT. Protein sequence: CASSGGNTIYF.

In its sample, this clone was seen a few times. The chain joins TRBV5-8 to TRBJ1-5; D unresolved. Trimming stripped 3 bases from V and 6 bases from J, with 16 bases between. The germline V gene encodes CDR1 SGHTS and CDR2 YDEGEE. There are 15 residues in the CDR3. This CDR3 is CASSWGEGSIQPQHF. CDR3 DNA: TGTGCCAGCAGCTGGGGAGAAGGGAGTATTCAGCCCCAGCATTTT.

This sequence joins TRBV7-7 and TRBJ2-5; D possibly uses TRBD1 or TRBD2 (6 bases each). From germline, CDR1 is SSHAT and CDR2 FNYEAQ (reference sequence). The length of the CDR3 is 15 residues. V lost 1 base to trimming and J lost 1 base, with 10 bases between them. This CDR3 reads CASSLGGGPQETQYF. The CDR3 DNA follows: TGTGCCAGCAGCTTAGGTGGGGGGCCCCAAGAGACCCAGTACTTC.

The chain couples TRBV27 to TRBJ1-5, with 8 bases matching TRBD1. The trim removed 6 bases at V and 1 base at J, leaving 5 bases unmatched. Germline assignment: CDR1 MNHEY and CDR2 SMNVEV (reference sequence). This CDR3 has 15 residues. The CDR3 DNA is TGTGCCAGCAGGTTAAGACAGGGGAGCAATCAGCCCCAGCATTTT. Encoded protein: CASRLRQGSNQPQHF.

This clone was counted only a few times. V gene TRBV28 combines with J gene TRBJ1-4; D ambiguous. V dropped 8 bases and J dropped 8 bases, with 6 bases sitting between them. CDR3 length: 10 amino acids. Germline V CDR1 and CDR2: MDHEN, SYDVKM. As DNA, the CDR3 is TGTGCCAGCGGTGGGGAAAAACTGTTTTTT. Its translation: CASGGEKLFF.

The chain couples TRBV7-2 to TRBJ2-3; TRBD1 is a possible D gene (5 bases). The germline V gene has CDR1 SGHTA and CDR2 FQGNSA. The CDR3 is 14 residues long. V lost 2 bases and J lost 4, with 10 bases in between. Written as DNA, the CDR3 is TGTGCCAGCAGCTTAACAGGTGGGGCAGATACGCAGTATTTT. Protein product: CASSLTGGADTQYF.

V and J are TRBV19 and TRBJ2-2; 7 positions match TRBD1. V gave up 4 bases and J gave up 7 bases; unmatched junction bases: 3. The germline gives CDR1 LNHDA, CDR2 SQIVND (reference sequence). The length of the CDR3 is 13 residues. CDR3 DNA sequence: TGTGCCAGTAGTAGACAGGGTAACGGGGAGCTGTTTTTT. Amino acids: CASSRQGNGELFF.

The chain joins TRBV7-8 to TRBJ2-2, with 8 nucleotides matching TRBD1. V lost 4 bases and J lost 3; bases outside the gene matches: 4. This CDR3 spans 15 amino acids. Germline V gene data show CDR1 as SGHVS and CDR2 as FQNEAQ. The CDR3 reads CASSYDRGHTGELFF. The DNA of the CDR3 is TGTGCCAGCAGCTACGACAGGGGTCACACCGGGGAGCTGTTTTTT.

The chain combines TRBV5-1 with TRBJ1-3; TRBD1 might be the D (6 bases). Trimming stripped 0 bases from V and 8 bases from J, with 12 bases between. The length of the CDR3 is 14 residues. Germline CDR1 reads SGHRS; CDR2 reads YFSETQ. The CDR3 nucleotides read TGCGCCAGCAGCTTGGCCCAGGGGTCGGACACCATATATTTT. Translated, it gives CASSLAQGSDTIYF. The full variable domain, with the rest looked up from reference TRBV5-1 and TRBJ1-3, is KAGVTQTPRYLIKTRGQQVTLSCSPISGHRSVSWYQQTPGQGLQFLFEYFSETQRNKGNFPGRFSGRQFSNSRSEMNVSTLELGDSALYLCASSLAQGSDTIYFGEGSWLTVV.

The J gene is TRBJ1-5, the V gene TRBV6-1; 10 bases align to TRBD1. With V trimmed by 8 bases and J by 3 bases, 1 base remained unmatched. There are 13 residues in the CDR3. The germline V gene has CDR1 MNHNS and CDR2 SASEGT. The CDR3 loop is CASGTGANQPQHF. CDR3 nucleotides: TGTGCCAGCGGGACAGGGGCCAATCAGCCCCAGCATTTT.